The 13 T cell receptor beta chains below all came from one sample that was sequenced in a study of spatial heterogeneity in lung cancer. The time point was: blood at routine non-recurrence follow-up after resection. The input material, whole RNA from tumor, nontumor lung or frozen PBMC, was sequenced unsorted. TCRdb independently ran MiXCR on the 5' RACE reads; one entry per CDR3 protein. The sample has 25,000 to 30,000 distinct CDR3 sequences, approximately 6% seen once; the top ten hold under 25%. The sequencing here drew on PBMCs, taken at follow-up. These receptors all come from a male donor with early-stage non-small cell lung cancer.

The V call is TRBV5-8, the J call TRBJ2-7, with TRBD1 as a possible D gene (6 bases). This CDR3 spans 12 amino acids. Germline assignment: CDR1 SGHTS and CDR2 YDEGEE. V was cut by 0 bases and J by 6 bases, with 7 bases left in between. The CDR3 nucleotides read TGTGCCAGCAGCTTGGTAGGGGGCGAGCAGTACGTC. Residues: CASSLVGGEQYV.

This clonotype occurred many times. The chain joins TRBV5-1 to TRBJ1-2; D may be TRBD1 (5 bases). The CDR3 runs 13 residues. The germline V gene encodes CDR1 SGHRS and CDR2 YFSETQ. V lost 2 bases and J lost 4, with 9 bases in between. The CDR3 region has the DNA TGCGCCAGCAGCTTCCAGGGACTCTATGGCTACACCTTC. Translating it yields CASSFQGLYGYTF.

This clonotype was observed a few times. The rearrangement uses TRBV12-3 or TRBV12-4 and TRBJ2-2; 8 bases fit TRBD2. This CDR3 has 16 amino acids. Trimming removed 1 base from V and 7 bases from J; junction bases left unmatched: 8. CDR3 region: CASSLDTAGAGGELFF. CDR3 bases: TGTGCCAGCAGTTTAGACACAGCGGGAGCGGGCGGGGAGCTGTTTTTT.

The chain uses TRBV2 and TRBJ2-4; 7 nucleotides align to TRBD1. The CDR3 runs to 16 residues. The V segment lost 6 bases and the J segment 0 bases; nucleotides outside the gene matches: 8. Germline CDR1 reads SNHLY; CDR2 reads FYNNEI. This CDR3 reads CASRRGTARAKNIQYF. CDR3 sequence (DNA): TGTGCCAGCAGGAGAGGGACAGCAAGAGCCAAAAACATTCAGTACTTC.

This clonotype was counted at least ten times. The chain carries TRBV16 and TRBJ1-5, with D tentatively TRBD1 (5 bases). This CDR3 comprises 12 residues. CDR1 KGHSY and CDR2 FQNENV come from the germline V gene. The V gene lost 3 bases and the J gene lost 5 bases, with 5 bases spanning the gap. In DNA, the CDR3 is TGTGCCAGCAGCCAGGGGGATCAGCCCCAGCATTTT. It codes for CASSQGDQPQHF.

Ten or more counts support this clonotype. This sequence joins TRBV2 and TRBJ2-3, with TRBD2 identical over 7 bases. Per the germline V gene, CDR1 is SNHLY and CDR2 is FYNNEI. Trimming at V came to 7 bases and at J to 2 bases, leaving 6 bases not matched to a gene. The CDR3 is 14 residues long. CDR3 sequence reads: CASKKRGTTDTQYF. CDR3 nucleotide sequence: TGTGCCAGCAAAAAGCGGGGCACCACAGATACGCAGTATTTT.

This clonotype showed up many times. V and J are TRBV27 and TRBJ2-1; D remains ambiguous. V lost 8 bases and J lost 8, with 13 bases in between. This CDR3 region has 12 residues. CDR1 MNHEY and CDR2 SMNVEV come from the germline V gene (reference sequence). CDR3 nucleotides: TGTGCCAGCTTCGACCGTCCGGATGAGCAGTTCTTC. Protein sequence: CASFDRPDEQFF.

By sample share, this clonotype is medium-sized (0.01 to 0.1%). The V and J genes are TRBV29-1 and TRBJ1-2; maybe TRBD1 (5 bases). The CDR3 totals 14 residues. The germline CDR1 and CDR2 sequences are SQVTM and ANQGSEA. V was trimmed by 3 bases and J by 4 bases, leaving 15 bases between them. The CDR3 region has the DNA TGCAGCGTTGATCCTGGGACGGGTTCCTATGGCTACACCTTC. Translation gives CSVDPGTGSYGYTF.

This clonotype was observed at least ten times. The chain employs TRBV27 and TRBJ2-7, with no clear D. V lost 3 bases and J 4 bases, leaving 13 bases between the germline ends. CDR3 length: 14 residues. Germline V gene lookup returns CDR1 MNHEY and CDR2 SMNVEV (reference sequence). In DNA, the CDR3 is TGTGCCAGCAGTTTCCAACCCTCAGGTTACGAGCAGTACTTC. Amino acid sequence: CASSFQPSGYEQYF.

The genes are TRBV11-2 and TRBJ2-7; D possibly corresponds to TRBD1 (5 bases). The germline CDR1 and CDR2 sequences are SGHAT and FQNNGV. Trimming took off 4 bases at V and 4 bases at J, with 11 bases between the two ends. The CDR3 length is 13 residues. The CDR3, as DNA: TGTGCCAGCAGCTCGACGGACACTTACGAGCAGTACTTC. It specifies CASSSTDTYEQYF.

This clonotype has just a few counts. The gene calls are TRBV25-1 and TRBJ1-1; D may be TRBD1 (6 bases). V was clipped by 7 bases and J by 2 bases, with 14 bases between them. The germline gives CDR1 MGHDK, CDR2 SYGVNS. This CDR3 region has 14 residues. The CDR3 loop is CASTSQGPNTEAFF. CDR3 DNA: TGTGCCAGCACCTCACAGGGACCTAACACTGAAGCTTTCTTT.

Ten or more counts support this clonotype. The chain recombines TRBV25-1 with TRBJ1-5; TRBD1 matches 7 bases. With V trimmed by 5 bases and J by 6 bases, 10 bases remained unmatched. The CDR3 sequence is 15 residues long. Germline values: CDR1 MGHDK, CDR2 SYGVNS. As DNA, the CDR3 is TGTGCCAGCAGTCACAATCGACAGGGCGGTCAGCCCCAGCATTTT. This codes for CASSHNRQGGQPQHF.

This clonotype was counted at least ten times. V is TRBV2 and J is TRBJ2-3, with a tentative D call TRBD1 (6 bases). Germline values: CDR1 SNHLY, CDR2 FYNNEI. CDR3 length: 13 residues. V shed 6 bases and J shed 6 bases, with 13 bases lying between them. Here the CDR3 reads CASSAYGGDTQYF. The CDR3 coding sequence is TGTGCCAGCAGCGCCTATGGGGGCGATACGCAGTATTTT.